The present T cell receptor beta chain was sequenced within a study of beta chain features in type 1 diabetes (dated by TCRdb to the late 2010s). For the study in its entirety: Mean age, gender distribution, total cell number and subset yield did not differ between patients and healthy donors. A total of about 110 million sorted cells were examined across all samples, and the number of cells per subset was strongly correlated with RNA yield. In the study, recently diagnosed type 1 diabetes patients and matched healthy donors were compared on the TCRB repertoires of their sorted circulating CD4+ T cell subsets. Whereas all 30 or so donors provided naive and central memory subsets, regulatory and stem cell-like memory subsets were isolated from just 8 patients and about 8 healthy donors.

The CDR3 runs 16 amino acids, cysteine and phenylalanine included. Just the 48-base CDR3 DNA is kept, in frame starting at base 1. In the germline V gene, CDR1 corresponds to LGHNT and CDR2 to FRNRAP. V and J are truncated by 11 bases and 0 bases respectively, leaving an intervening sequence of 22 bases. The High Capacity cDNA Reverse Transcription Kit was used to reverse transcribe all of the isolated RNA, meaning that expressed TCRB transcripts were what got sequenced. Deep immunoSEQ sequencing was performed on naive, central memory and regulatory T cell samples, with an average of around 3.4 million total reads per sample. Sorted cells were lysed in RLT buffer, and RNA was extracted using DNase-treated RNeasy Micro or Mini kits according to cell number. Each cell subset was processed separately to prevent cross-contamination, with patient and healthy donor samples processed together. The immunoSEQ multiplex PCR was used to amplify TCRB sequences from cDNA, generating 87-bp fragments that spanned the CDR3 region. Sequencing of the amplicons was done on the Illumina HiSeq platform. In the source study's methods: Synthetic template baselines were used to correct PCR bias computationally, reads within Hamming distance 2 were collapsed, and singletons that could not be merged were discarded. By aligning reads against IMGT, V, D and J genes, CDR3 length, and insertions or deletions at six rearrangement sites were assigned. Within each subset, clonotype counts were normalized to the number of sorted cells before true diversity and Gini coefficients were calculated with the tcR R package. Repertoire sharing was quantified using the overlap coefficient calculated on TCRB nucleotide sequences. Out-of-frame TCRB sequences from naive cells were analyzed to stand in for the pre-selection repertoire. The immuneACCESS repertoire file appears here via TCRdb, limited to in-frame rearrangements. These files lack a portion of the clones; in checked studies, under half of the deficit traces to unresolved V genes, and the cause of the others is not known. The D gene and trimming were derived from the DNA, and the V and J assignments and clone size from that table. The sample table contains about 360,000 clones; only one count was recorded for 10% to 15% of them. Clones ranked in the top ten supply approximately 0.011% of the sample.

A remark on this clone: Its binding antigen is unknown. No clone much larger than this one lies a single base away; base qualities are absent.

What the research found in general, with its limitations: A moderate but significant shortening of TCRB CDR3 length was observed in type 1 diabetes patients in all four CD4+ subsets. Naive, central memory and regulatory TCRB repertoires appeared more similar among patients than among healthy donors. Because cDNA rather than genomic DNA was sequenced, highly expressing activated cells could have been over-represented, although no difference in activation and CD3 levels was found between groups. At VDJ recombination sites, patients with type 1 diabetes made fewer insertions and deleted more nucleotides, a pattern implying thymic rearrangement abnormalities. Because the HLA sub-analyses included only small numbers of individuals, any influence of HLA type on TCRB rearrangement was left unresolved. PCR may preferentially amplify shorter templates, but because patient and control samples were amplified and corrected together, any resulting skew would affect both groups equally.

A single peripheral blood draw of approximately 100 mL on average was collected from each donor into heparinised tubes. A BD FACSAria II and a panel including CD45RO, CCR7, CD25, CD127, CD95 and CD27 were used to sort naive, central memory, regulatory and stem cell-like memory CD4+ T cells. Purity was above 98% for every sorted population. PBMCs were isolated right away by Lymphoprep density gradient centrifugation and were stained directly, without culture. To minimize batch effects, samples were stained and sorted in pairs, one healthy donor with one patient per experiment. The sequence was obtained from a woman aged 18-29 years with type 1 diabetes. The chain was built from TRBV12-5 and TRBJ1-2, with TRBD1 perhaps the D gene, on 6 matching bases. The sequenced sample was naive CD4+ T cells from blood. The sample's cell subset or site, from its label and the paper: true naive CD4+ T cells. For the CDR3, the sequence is CAGSTITGNPNYGYTF. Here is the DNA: TGTGCTGGATCAACTATTACAGGGAACCCTAACTATGGCTACACCTTC.